This T cell receptor (beta chain) was retrieved from a study of blood T cell repertoires in COVID-19. Study at large: Sample material is recorded as cDNA or gDNA derived from T cells, B-cell-depleted T cells, or PBMCs.

Germline V CDR1 and CDR2: MNHEY, SMNVEV (reference sequence). This CDR3 has 14 amino acids. The V segment lost 6 bases and the J segment 5 bases; nucleotides outside the gene matches: 4. Per the study methods: Reference gene primer amplification yielded estimated nucleated cell counts. Assay used: immunoSEQ multiplex PCR; TCRdb lists only in-frame clones, some missing. From that table come the V and J calls and clone size; the DNA was used to work out D and trimming. This table holds over 9,500 clones, roughly 79% found once. The source of this sequence is a human donor in a cohort sampled during active COVID-19. The chain joins TRBV27 to TRBJ1-2; 12 bases map to TRBD1. The sequencing sample was made of peripheral blood. As DNA, the CDR3 is TGTGCCAGCAGCCGGGACAGGGGGCAGTATGGCTACACCTTC. It specifies CASSRDRGQYGYTF.